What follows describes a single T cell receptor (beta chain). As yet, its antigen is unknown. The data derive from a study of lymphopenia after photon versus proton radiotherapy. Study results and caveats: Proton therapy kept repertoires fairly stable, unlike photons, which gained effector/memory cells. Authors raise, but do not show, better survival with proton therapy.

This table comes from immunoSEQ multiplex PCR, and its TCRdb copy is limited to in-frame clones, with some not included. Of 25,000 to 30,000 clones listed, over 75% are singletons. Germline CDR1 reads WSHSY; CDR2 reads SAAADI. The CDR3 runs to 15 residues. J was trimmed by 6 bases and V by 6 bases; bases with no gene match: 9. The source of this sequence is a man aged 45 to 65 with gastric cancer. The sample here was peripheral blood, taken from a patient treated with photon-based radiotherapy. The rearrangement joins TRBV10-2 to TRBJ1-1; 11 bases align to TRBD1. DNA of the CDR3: TGCGCCAGCAGGGGGGACGGACAGGGGGCCGCTGAAGCTTTCTTT. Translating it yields CASRGDGQGAAEAFF.